This TCR beta chain was identified during a study of OX40 agonist ivuxolimab in advanced cancers. The protocol was immunoSEQ multiplex PCR, while the TCRdb copy is restricted to in-frame clones and leaves out a portion. The sample yields over 10,000 clones, 90% seen once. V lost 5 bases and J lost 5; bases outside the gene matches: 9. Germline V gene data show CDR1 as SGHDT and CDR2 as YYEEEE. This CDR3 is 14 amino acids long. The specimen was CD4+ or CD8+ T cells sorted from blood, collected in a trial of the OX40 agonist ivuxolimab. The receptor was isolated from an adult with an advanced solid tumor such as melanoma, head and neck, liver or kidney cancer. This chain uses TRBV5-6 with TRBJ1-2; TRBD1 matches 7 bases. CDR3 nucleotides: TGTGCCAGCAGTTGGGCGGGACAGAGATATGGCTACACCTTC. As protein: CASSWAGQRYGYTF.